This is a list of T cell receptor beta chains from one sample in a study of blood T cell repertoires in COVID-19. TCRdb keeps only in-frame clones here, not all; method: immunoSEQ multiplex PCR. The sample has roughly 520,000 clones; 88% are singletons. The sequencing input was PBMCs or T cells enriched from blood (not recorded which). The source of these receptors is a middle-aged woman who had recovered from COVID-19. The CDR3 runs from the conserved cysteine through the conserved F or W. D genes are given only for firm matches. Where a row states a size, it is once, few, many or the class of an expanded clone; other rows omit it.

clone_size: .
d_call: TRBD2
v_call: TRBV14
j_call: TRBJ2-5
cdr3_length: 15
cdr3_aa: CASSRAGGKQETQYF
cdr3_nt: TGTGCCAGCAGCCGGGCGGGAGGGAAACAAGAGACCCAGTACTTC

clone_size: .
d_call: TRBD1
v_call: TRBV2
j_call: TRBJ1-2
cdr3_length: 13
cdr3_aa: CASTPDRNYGYTF
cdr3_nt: TGTGCCAGCACCCCGGACAGGAACTATGGCTACACCTTC

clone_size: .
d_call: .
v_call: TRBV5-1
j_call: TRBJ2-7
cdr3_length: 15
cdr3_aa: CASSPGHSSDPEQYF
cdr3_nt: TGCGCCAGCAGCCCTGGACACTCCTCGGACCCCGAGCAGTACTTC

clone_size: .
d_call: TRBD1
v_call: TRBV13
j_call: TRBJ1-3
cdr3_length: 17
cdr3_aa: CASSARQGLHSGNTIYF
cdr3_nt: TGTGCCAGCAGCGCTCGACAGGGTCTCCACTCTGGAAACACCATATATTTT

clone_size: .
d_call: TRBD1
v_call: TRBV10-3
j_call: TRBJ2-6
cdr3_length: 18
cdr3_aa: CAISGIGQGPAGANVLTF
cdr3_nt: TGTGCCATCAGTGGGATAGGACAGGGTCCAGCTGGGGCCAACGTCCTGACTTTC

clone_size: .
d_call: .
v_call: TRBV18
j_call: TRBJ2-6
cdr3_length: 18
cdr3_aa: CASSPVAGVLPGANVLTF
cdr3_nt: TGTGCCAGCTCACCAGTCGCAGGGGTTTTGCCTGGGGCCAACGTCCTGACTTTC

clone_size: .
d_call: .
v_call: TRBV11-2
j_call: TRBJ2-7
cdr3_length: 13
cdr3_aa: CASSLVAAGEQYF
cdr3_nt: TGTGCCAGCAGCTTAGTCGCGGCCGGCGAGCAGTACTTC

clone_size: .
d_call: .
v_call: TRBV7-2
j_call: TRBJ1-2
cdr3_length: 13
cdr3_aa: CASSLTENYGYTF
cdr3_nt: TGTGCCAGCAGCTTGACTGAGAACTATGGCTACACCTTC

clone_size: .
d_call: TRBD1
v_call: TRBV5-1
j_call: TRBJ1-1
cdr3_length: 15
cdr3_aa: CASSPTSTGRSEAFF
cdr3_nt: TGCGCCAGCAGCCCAACATCGACAGGGAGGTCTGAAGCTTTCTTT

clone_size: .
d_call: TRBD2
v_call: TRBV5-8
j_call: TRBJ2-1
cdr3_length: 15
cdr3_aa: CASSSGTSPYNEQFF
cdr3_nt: TGTGCCAGCAGTTCCGGGACTAGTCCCTACAATGAGCAGTTCTTC

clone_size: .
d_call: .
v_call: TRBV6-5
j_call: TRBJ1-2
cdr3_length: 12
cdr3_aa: CATQGRMTGYTF
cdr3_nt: TGTGCCACTCAGGGTAGAATGACTGGCTACACCTTC

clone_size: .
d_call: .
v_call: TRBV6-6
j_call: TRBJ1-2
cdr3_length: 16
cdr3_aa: CASSYSQGGANYGYTF
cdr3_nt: TGTGCCAGCAGTTACTCACAAGGGGGGGCGAACTATGGCTACACCTTC

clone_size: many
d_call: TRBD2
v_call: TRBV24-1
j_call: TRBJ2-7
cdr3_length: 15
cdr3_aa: CATSEAGERSYEQYF
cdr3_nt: TGTGCCACCAGTGAGGCGGGGGAGCGCAGCTACGAGCAGTACTTC

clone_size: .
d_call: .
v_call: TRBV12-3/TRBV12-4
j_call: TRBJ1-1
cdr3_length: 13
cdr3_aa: CASSFGRNTEAFF
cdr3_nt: TGTGCCAGCAGTTTTGGGCGAAACACTGAAGCTTTCTTT